A selection of T cell receptor beta chains follows, all from one sample in a study of shared clonotypes between healthy human individuals. The assay was immunoSEQ multiplex PCR, and TCRdb's table has in-frame clones only and misses some. Seen here are more than 550,000 clones, under 95% observed once, and the top ten hold more than 20%. Sequenced input: naive CD8+ T cells sorted from blood. These receptors were taken from a man aged 30 to 39 in good health. Both conserved end residues are part of each CDR3. The D gene is left open where the match is weak. Expanded clones are given a class, and other clones once, few, many or no size at all.

>TRBD1|TRBV9|NA|TRBJ2-2
TGTGCCACCTTAGACAGGGACACCGGGGAGCTGTTTTTT
CATLDRDTGELFF
>NA|TRBV2|NA|TRBJ1-5
TGTGCCAGCAACCCAGGAGGGCCAACCCAACCCCAGCATTTT
CASNPGGPTQPQHF
>TRBD2|TRBV2|NA|TRBJ2-1
TGTGCCAGCAGGGCCCCACTAGCGGCCGGGAATGAGCAGTTCTTC
CASRAPLAAGNEQFF
>NA|TRBV28|NA|TRBJ2-7
TGTGCCAGCAGTGGGGATTTAGAGATCCACGAGCAGTACTTC
CASSGDLEIHEQYF
>NA|TRBV10-3|NA|TRBJ2-6
TGTGCCATCTTAGCCGGGACAGGGGCCAACGTCCTGACTTTC
CAILAGTGANVLTF
>NA|TRBV4-3|once|TRBJ2-5
TGCGCCAGCAGCCAAGATTCCGGGGTCCAAGAGACCCAGTACTTC
CASSQDSGVQETQYF
>TRBD2|TRBV7-9|once|TRBJ2-1
TGTGCCAGCAGCTTAGCGGGAGGGAGATACAATGAGCAGTTCTTC
CASSLAGGRYNEQFF
>TRBD2|TRBV29-1|NA|TRBJ2-7
TGCAGCGTTGTCACTAGCGGGAGCCACTACGAGCAGTACTTC
CSVVTSGSHYEQYF
>NA|TRBV6-1|NA|TRBJ2-7
TGTGCCAGCAGTTCCAAAGGGACATTATACGAGCAGTACTTC
CASSSKGTLYEQYF
>NA|TRBV5-1|NA|TRBJ2-5
TGCGCCAGCAGCTTGGAATGGGTAGTAAGCGAGACCCAGTACTTC
CASSLEWVVSETQYF
>NA|TRBV28|NA|TRBJ2-3
TGTGCCAGCAGTAGTAAGGGCCAGCCCATGGGGCAGTATTTT
CASSSKGQPMGQYF
>NA|TRBV2|few|TRBJ2-7
TGTGCCAGCAGTTCTCCGCTCTCCTACGAGCAGTACTTC
CASSSPLSYEQYF
>NA|TRBV5-1|few|TRBJ2-7
TGCGCCAGCAGCTTTCAGGGGTTGTACTTC
CASSFQGLYF
>TRBD1|TRBV6-1|NA|TRBJ2-5
TGTGCCAGCAGTGATGTGGACAGGGCGCGACTGGAGACCCAGTACTTC
CASSDVDRARLETQYF
>NA|TRBV6-1|NA|TRBJ2-1
TGTGCCAGCAGTGCCGCGGACTCGACCAAATCCTACAATGAGCAGTTCTTC
CASSAADSTKSYNEQFF
>TRBD1|TRBV18|NA|TRBJ2-7
TGTGCCAGCTCACCAGGAAGTCGACAGGGTAGCTACGAGCAGTACTTC
CASSPGSRQGSYEQYF
>NA|TRBV29-1|NA|TRBJ2-2
TGCAGCGTTGAGGACAGTCAGAACACCGGGGAGCTGTTTTTT
CSVEDSQNTGELFF
>TRBD1|TRBV2|NA|TRBJ2-7
TGTGCCAGCAGCCCCGGACAGGCAAGCTCCTACGAGCAGTACTTC
CASSPGQASSYEQYF
>TRBD1|TRBV4-1|NA|TRBJ2-7
TGCGCCAGCAGCCAGAACAGGGGTTCATCCTACGAGCAGTACTTC
CASSQNRGSSYEQYF
>NA|TRBV27|NA|TRBJ2-1
TGTGCCAGCAGTTTAGGCACCTACAATGAGCAGTTCTTC
CASSLGTYNEQFF
>TRBD2|TRBV27|NA|TRBJ2-3
TGTGCCAGCAGTTTCCTGACGCTAGCGGGGACAGATACGCAGTATTTT
CASSFLTLAGTDTQYF
>NA|TRBV30|NA|TRBJ1-5
TGTGCCTGGAGTGTATTCGGCGTTAGCAATCAGCCCCAGCATTTT
CAWSVFGVSNQPQHF
>NA|TRBV20-1|NA|TRBJ2-7
TGCAGTGGAAGAAGCGGTTACGAGCAGTACTTC
CSGRSGYEQYF
>NA|TRBV15|NA|TRBJ2-7
TGTGCCACCAGCAGCGGCCGGGAGCAGTACTTC
CATSSGREQYF
>TRBD1|TRBV27|NA|TRBJ2-7
TGTGCCAGCAGTTCAGGGGGCTGGACCTACGAGCAGTACTTC
CASSSGGWTYEQYF
>TRBD1|TRBV27|few|TRBJ2-7
TGTGCCAGCACCCCCGGGACAGGCCCTGAGGAGCAGTACTTC
CASTPGTGPEEQYF
>NA|TRBV11-2|NA|TRBJ2-7
TGTGCCAGCAGCTTAACGGCCAGCTACGAGCAGTACTTC
CASSLTASYEQYF
>TRBD1|TRBV27|NA|TRBJ2-1
TGTGCCAGCGCAGCCGGGACAGGGTCCCACAATGAGCAGTTCTTC
CASAAGTGSHNEQFF
>TRBD2|TRBV27|once|TRBJ2-3
TGTGCCAGCAGTTTATCGCGGGGGTTCGGGGATACGCAGTATTTT
CASSLSRGFGDTQYF
>TRBD2|TRBV7-9|NA|TRBJ2-1
TGTGCCAGCAGCGGCGGGAGCCCCTACAATGAGCAGTTCTTC
CASSGGSPYNEQFF
>NA|TRBV10-1|NA|TRBJ2-5
TGCGCCAGCAGTGAGACGGCGTACCAAGAGACCCAGTACTTC
CASSETAYQETQYF
>TRBD1|TRBV10-3|NA|TRBJ2-3
TGTGCCACCGATGAAGCCAGGGGGAAGGCAGATACGCAGTATTTT
CATDEARGKADTQYF
>TRBD1|TRBV5-4|NA|TRBJ2-3
TGTGCCAGCAGCGGGGTAGGGGGCAGCACAGATACGCAGTATTTT
CASSGVGGSTDTQYF
>NA|TRBV14|NA|TRBJ2-5
TGTGCCAGCAGCCAAGAACTAACAGGGACTTACCAAGAGACCCAGTACTTC
CASSQELTGTYQETQYF
>NA|TRBV6-1|NA|TRBJ2-7
TGTGCCAGCAGTGAAACAGGGTGGAACGAGCAGTACTTC
CASSETGWNEQYF
>NA|TRBV27|once|TRBJ2-3
TGTGCCAGCAGTTTATCGGTGGCGGGACCCGCCCATTTT
CASSLSVAGPAHF
>NA|TRBV4-3|NA|TRBJ1-3
TGCGCCAGCAGCTTCGGGGTCATCACAGTCCACTCTGGAAACACCATATATTTT
CASSFGVITVHSGNTIYF
>NA|TRBV1|NA|TRBJ2-3
TGCACCAGCAGCCTTCTTACTAGCGGGGACACAGATACGCAGTATTTT
CTSSLLTSGDTDTQYF
>TRBD1|TRBV28|NA|TRBJ1-4
TGTGCCAGCAGTTTATCGATAGGGGGACAGGCTAATGAAAAACTGTTTTTT
CASSLSIGGQANEKLFF
>TRBD1|TRBV28|NA|TRBJ2-7
TGTGCCAGCAGACTATCGACAGGGGGTGGCTACGAGCAGTACTTC
CASRLSTGGGYEQYF
>TRBD2|TRBV19|NA|TRBJ2-7
TGTGCCAGTAGTATAGCTAGCGGGAGGCGGACCTACGAGCAGTACTTC
CASSIASGRRTYEQYF
>TRBD2|TRBV27|NA|TRBJ2-7
TGTGCCAGCAGCTGGGACTATTCCTACGAGCAGTACTTC
CASSWDYSYEQYF
>NA|TRBV29-1|NA|TRBJ2-2
TGCAGCGTTGGAGGAGTCCAGAACACCGGGGAGCTGTTTTTT
CSVGGVQNTGELFF
>NA|TRBV13|NA|TRBJ2-1
TGTGCCAGCAGCTTAGGGACTAGCTCCTACAATGAGCAGTTCTTC
CASSLGTSSYNEQFF